Following are 14 T cell receptor beta chains from one sample sequenced in a study of PD-1 blockade in mismatch repair-deficient tumors. Using immunoSEQ multiplex PCR, the repertoire was profiled, and TCRdb retains in-frame clones only, with some absent. The sample yields approximately 15,000 clones, 86% seen once. Their specific antigens are unknown. As for time point: 10-day in vitro stimulation with candidate neoantigen peptide 6. Source: cells cultured in vitro, taken from a patient treated with pembrolizumab. Every receptor here comes from an adult with mismatch repair-deficient cancer.

The chain links TRBV6-5 to TRBJ2-7, with D perhaps matching TRBD1 (6 bases). Trimming stripped 2 bases from V and 5 bases from J, with 10 bases between. Germline CDR1 is MNHEY and CDR2 is SVGAGI. This CDR3 is built from 13 residues. The CDR3 sequence is CASSYVRGNEQYF. The DNA for the CDR3 is TGTGCCAGCAGTTACGTCAGGGGCAACGAGCAGTACTTC.

This clone has only one observation. The CDR3 is CASSLSGAGTEAFF. Here the CDR3 DNA reads TGTGCCAGCAGTTTATCGGGGGCGGGGACTGAAGCTTTCTTT. V usage is TRBV27 and J usage is TRBJ1-1; D perhaps matches TRBD1 (6 bases). The CDR3 is 14 amino acids. The germline V gene encodes CDR1 MNHEY and CDR2 SMNVEV (reference sequence). V lost 0 bases to trimming and J lost 5 bases, with 10 bases between them.

This sequence joins TRBV30 and TRBJ1-6; D call uncertain. The germline CDR1 and CDR2 sequences are GTSNPN and SVGIG (reference sequence). Trimming stripped 1 base from V and 10 bases from J, with 11 bases between. CDR3 length: 13 amino acids. This CDR3 reads CAWSAQVGSPLHF. CDR3 in DNA: TGTGCCTGGAGTGCGCAGGTGGGCTCACCCCTCCACTTT.

This clone was recorded only once. A read error may account for a junction end that differs from germline. The chain recombines TRBV6-5 with TRBJ2-7, with 11 bases matching TRBD2. Germline loops: CDR1 MNHEY, CDR2 SVGAGI. CDR3 length: 12 residues. CDR3 amino acids: CASSKTSGSCFF. As DNA, the CDR3 is TGTGCCAGCAGCAAAACTAGCGGGAGTTGTTTTTTC.

V and J are TRBV6-5 and TRBJ2-7; D is unresolved. V lost 3 bases and J 6 bases, leaving 6 bases between the germline ends. The germline CDR1 and CDR2 sequences are MNHEY and SVGAGI. The CDR3 length is 11 residues. CDR3 coding DNA: TGTGCCAGCAGTTATGGAGTCGAGCAGTACTTC. This encodes CASSYGVEQYF.

This CDR3 reads CSVAPGGTEAFF. CDR3 DNA sequence: TGCAGCGTTGCACCCGGGGGGACTGAAGCTTTCTTT. The chain links TRBV29-1 to TRBJ1-1; a possible D gene is TRBD1 (5 bases). Germline values: CDR1 SQVTM, CDR2 ANQGSEA. Trimming cost V 4 bases and J 5 bases, with 11 bases left between them. The CDR3 extends over 12 amino acids.

This chain connects TRBV27 to TRBJ2-7; a weak D match, TRBD1 (6 bases). The CDR3 runs to 14 residues. The V gene's germline CDR1 is MNHEY and CDR2 SMNVEV (reference sequence). Trimming removed 7 bases at V and 2 bases at J, with 15 bases between. DNA of the CDR3: TGTGCCAGCACGATTTGGGACATTGCCTACGAGCAGTACTTC. Residues: CASTIWDIAYEQYF.

In nucleotides, the CDR3 is TGTGCCAGCAGTAACAGGGGATTGGAAAAACTGTTTTTT. It yields the protein CASSNRGLEKLFF. The rearrangement joins TRBV2 to TRBJ1-4, with 7 bases matching TRBD1. With 5 bases clipped from V and 8 bases from J, the junction kept 5 bases outside the gene matches. This CDR3 comprises 13 residues. CDR1 and CDR2 from the germline V gene are SNHLY and FYNNEI.

J is TRBJ1-2 and V is TRBV9, with a tentative D call TRBD1 (5 bases). Germline V gene sequence: CDR1 SGDLS, CDR2 YYNGEE. CDR3 length equals 13 residues. Trimming removed 0 bases at V and 7 bases at J, with 10 bases between. CDR3 coding DNA: TGTGCCAGCAGCGTAGGGGGGGTAGGTGGCTACACCTTC. Its protein product is CASSVGGVGGYTF. The whole variable domain, filled in from reference TRBV9 and TRBJ1-2, reads DSGVTQTPKHLITATGQRVTLRCSPRSGDLSVYWYQQSLDQGLQFLIQYYNGEERAKGNILERFSAQQFPDLHSELNLSSLELGDSALYFCASSVGGVGGYTFGSGTRLTVV.

V and J are TRBV19 and TRBJ2-5; 8 positions agree with TRBD1. CDR3 length: 13 amino acids. The germline V gene has CDR1 LNHDA and CDR2 SQIVND (reference sequence). V was pared by 8 bases and J by 2 bases, with 4 bases of the junction left unmatched. The CDR3 DNA reads TGTGCCAGTGGACAGGGACTTCAAGAGACCCAGTACTTC. It specifies CASGQGLQETQYF.

The CDR3 protein is CASSRQSGYEQYF. For the CDR3, the DNA is TGTGCCAGCAGCCGACAGTCCGGCTACGAGCAGTACTTC. The gene calls are TRBV11-3 and TRBJ2-7, with D possibly matching TRBD1 (5 bases). The CDR3 loop spans 13 amino acids. Trimming took off 5 bases at V and 3 bases at J, with 11 bases between the two ends. The V gene's germline CDR1 is SGHNT and CDR2 YENEEA.

The chain is built from TRBV29-1 and TRBJ2-5, with a weak D call TRBD2 (6 bases). Germline V lookup: CDR1 SQVTM, CDR2 ANQGSEA. CDR3 length: 13 residues. V was pared by 4 bases and J by 1 base, with 10 bases between. DNA of the CDR3: TGCAGCGTTGGGGGGGTAACCCAAGAGACCCAGTACTTC. Amino acids: CSVGGVTQETQYF.

In DNA, the CDR3 is TGTGCCAGCAGCGTCTCTGGGGCAGGGTCCTCCTACGAGCAGTACTTC. Amino acid sequence: CASSVSGAGSSYEQYF. The chain recombines TRBV9 with TRBJ2-7; tentative D call: TRBD1 (5 bases). The V end lost 2 bases, the J end lost 0 bases, and 15 bases lay between the germline ends. The germline V gene encodes CDR1 SGDLS and CDR2 YYNGEE. This CDR3 is built from 16 residues. Full variable domain (outside the CDR3, taken from reference TRBV9 and TRBJ2-7): DSGVTQTPKHLITATGQRVTLRCSPRSGDLSVYWYQQSLDQGLQFLIQYYNGEERAKGNILERFSAQQFPDLHSELNLSSLELGDSALYFCASSVSGAGSSYEQYFGPGTRLTVT.

V usage is TRBV11-2 and J usage is TRBJ1-1, with TRBD1 matching over 9 bases. The germline V gene encodes CDR1 SGHAT and CDR2 FQNNGV. CDR3 length: 16 residues. J lost 6 bases, V lost 6 bases, and 14 bases had no gene match. CDR3 residues: CASSQTGGLMGAEAFF. The CDR3 DNA reads TGTGCCAGCAGTCAGACAGGGGGTTTGATGGGCGCTGAAGCTTTCTTT.